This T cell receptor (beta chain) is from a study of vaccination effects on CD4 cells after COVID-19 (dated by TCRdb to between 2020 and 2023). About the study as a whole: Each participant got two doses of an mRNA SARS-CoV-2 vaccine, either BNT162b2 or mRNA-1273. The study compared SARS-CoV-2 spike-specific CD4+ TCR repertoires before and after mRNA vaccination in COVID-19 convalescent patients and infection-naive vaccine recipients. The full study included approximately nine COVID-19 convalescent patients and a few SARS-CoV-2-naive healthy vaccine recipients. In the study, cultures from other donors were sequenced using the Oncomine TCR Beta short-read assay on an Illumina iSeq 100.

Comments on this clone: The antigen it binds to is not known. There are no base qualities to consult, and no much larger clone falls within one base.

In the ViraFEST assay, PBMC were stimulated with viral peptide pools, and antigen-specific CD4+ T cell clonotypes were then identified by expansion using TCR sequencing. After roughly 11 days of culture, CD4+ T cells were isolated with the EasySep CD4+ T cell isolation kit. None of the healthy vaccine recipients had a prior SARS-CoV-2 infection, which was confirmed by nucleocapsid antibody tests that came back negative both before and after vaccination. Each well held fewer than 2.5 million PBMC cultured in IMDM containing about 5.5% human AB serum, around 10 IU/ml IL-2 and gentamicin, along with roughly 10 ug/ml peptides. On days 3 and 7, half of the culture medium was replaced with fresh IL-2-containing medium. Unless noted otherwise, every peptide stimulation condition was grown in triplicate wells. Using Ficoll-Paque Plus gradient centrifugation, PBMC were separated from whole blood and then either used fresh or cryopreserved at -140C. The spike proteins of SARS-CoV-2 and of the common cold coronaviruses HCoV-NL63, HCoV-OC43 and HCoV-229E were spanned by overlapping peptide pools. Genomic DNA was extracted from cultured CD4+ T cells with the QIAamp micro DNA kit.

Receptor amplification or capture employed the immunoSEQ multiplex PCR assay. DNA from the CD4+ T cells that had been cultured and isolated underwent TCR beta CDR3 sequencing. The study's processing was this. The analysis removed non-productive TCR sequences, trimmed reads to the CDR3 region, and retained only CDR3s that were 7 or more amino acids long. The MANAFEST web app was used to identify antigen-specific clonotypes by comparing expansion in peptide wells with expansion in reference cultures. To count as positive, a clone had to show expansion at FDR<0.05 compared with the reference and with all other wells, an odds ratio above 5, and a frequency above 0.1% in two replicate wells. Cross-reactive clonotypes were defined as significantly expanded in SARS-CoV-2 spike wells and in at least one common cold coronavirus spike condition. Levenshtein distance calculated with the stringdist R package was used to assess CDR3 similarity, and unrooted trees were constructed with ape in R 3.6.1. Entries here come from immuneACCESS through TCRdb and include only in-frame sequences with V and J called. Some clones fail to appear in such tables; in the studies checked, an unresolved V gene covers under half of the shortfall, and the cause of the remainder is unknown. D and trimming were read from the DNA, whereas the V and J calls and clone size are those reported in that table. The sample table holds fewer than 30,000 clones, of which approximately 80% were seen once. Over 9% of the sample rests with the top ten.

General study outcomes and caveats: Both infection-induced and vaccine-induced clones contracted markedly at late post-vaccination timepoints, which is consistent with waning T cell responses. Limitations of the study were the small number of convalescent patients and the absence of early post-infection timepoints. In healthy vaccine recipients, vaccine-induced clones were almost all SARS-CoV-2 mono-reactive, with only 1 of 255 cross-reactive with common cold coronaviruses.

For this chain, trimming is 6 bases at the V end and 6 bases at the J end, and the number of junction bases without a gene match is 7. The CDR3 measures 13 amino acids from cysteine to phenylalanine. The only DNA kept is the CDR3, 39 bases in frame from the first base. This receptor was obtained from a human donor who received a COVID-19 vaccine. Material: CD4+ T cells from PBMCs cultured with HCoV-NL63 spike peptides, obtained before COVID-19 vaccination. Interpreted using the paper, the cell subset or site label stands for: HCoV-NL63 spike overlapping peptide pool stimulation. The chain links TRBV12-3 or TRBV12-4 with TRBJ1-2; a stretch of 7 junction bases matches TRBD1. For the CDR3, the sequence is CASSRGQINGYTF. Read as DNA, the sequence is TGTGCCAGCAGCCGGGGACAGATAAATGGCTACACCTTC.